These 14 T cell receptor beta chains were all obtained from the same sample, sequenced in a study of identical twins. One entry per CDR3 protein results from TCRdb running MiXCR on the 5' RACE reads. Of fewer than 650,000 distinct CDR3 sequences listed, about 7.6% are singletons. The same sample was also studied in work on yellow fever vaccine responses in identical twins.

Sequencing was performed on PBMCs. The receptors were sampled from a woman between 18 and 30 years old in good health.

This clonotype was detected ten times or more. This chain links TRBV2 with TRBJ2-2; tentatively, D is TRBD1 (6 bases). V gave up 2 bases and J gave up 5 bases, with 12 bases separating them. CDR1 and CDR2 from the germline V gene are SNHLY and FYNNEI. There are 15 residues in the CDR3. The chain's CDR3 is CASSEKAGATGELFF. CDR3 nucleotides: TGTGCCAGCAGTGAAAAGGCAGGGGCGACCGGGGAGCTGTTTTTT.

The rearrangement joins TRBV4-1 to TRBJ2-7, with TRBD2 matching 10 bases. The CDR3 spans 15 residues. Germline V gene sequence: CDR1 MGHRA, CDR2 YSYEKL. The junction had 3 bases not matched to a gene; V was cut back by 2 bases and J by 2 bases. CDR3: CASSQPLAGAYEQYF. The CDR3 region has the DNA TGCGCCAGCAGCCAACCGCTAGCGGGGGCCTACGAGCAGTACTTC.

The V gene is TRBV25-1, the J gene TRBJ2-1; 10 positions match TRBD2. The CDR3 has 14 residues. The germline V gene has CDR1 MGHDK and CDR2 SYGVNS. The trim removed 6 bases at V and 8 bases at J, leaving 7 bases unmatched. The CDR3 spells CASRASGGGHEQFF. CDR3 coding DNA: TGTGCCAGCAGAGCTAGCGGGGGTGGCCATGAGCAGTTCTTC.

Many counts were recorded for this clonotype. The chain carries TRBV11-2 and TRBJ2-3; D is undetermined. Trimming took 2 bases from V and 0 from J, leaving 12 bases between them. CDR3 length equals 16 residues. Germline CDR1 is SGHAT and CDR2 is FQNNGV. CDR3 in amino acids: CASSLRSGGSTDTQYF. The DNA for the CDR3 is TGTGCCAGCAGCTTACGTTCTGGCGGTAGCACAGATACGCAGTATTTT.

The chain carries TRBV5-5 and TRBJ2-2; possibly TRBD2 for D (6 bases). Between the trimmed V and J ends, which lost 4 bases and 8 bases, there was a span of 15 bases. Germline lookup yields CDR1 SGHKS and CDR2 YYEKEE (reference sequence). There are 14 residues in the CDR3. CDR3 protein: CASSGGMGSGELFF. As DNA, the CDR3 is TGTGCCAGCAGCGGCGGGATGGGGTCTGGGGAGCTGTTTTTT.

This clonotype turned up a few times. The chain employs TRBV9 and TRBJ2-3; D uncertain. This CDR3 has 15 amino acids. V was shortened by 7 bases and J by 1 base, with 16 bases between the two germline ends. The germline V gene encodes CDR1 SGDLS and CDR2 YYNGEE. Here the CDR3 DNA reads TGTGCCAGCTCCCGTGATGCGGACGGCACAGATACGCAGTATTTT. It encodes CASSRDADGTDTQYF.

This clonotype was seen ten or more times. The V call is TRBV10-3, the J call TRBJ2-1; TRBD2 agrees at 8 bases. The ends lost 6 bases at V and 3 bases at J; junction bases unmatched: 7. Germline values: CDR1 ENHRY, CDR2 SYGVKD. There are 15 residues in the CDR3. CDR3 protein: CAIRHTSGNYNEQFF. The CDR3 DNA follows: TGTGCCATCAGGCATACTAGCGGCAACTACAATGAGCAGTTCTTC.

The rearrangement links TRBV7-3 to TRBJ2-5; D perhaps matches TRBD2 (5 bases). The CDR3 consists of 15 residues. The V end lost 0 bases, the J end lost 5 bases, and 13 bases lay between the germline ends. Germline CDR1 SGHTA, CDR2 FQGTGA. CDR3 sequence: CASSLTQGGVETQYF. The CDR3 DNA reads as TGTGCCAGCAGCTTAACGCAAGGAGGCGTGGAGACCCAGTACTTC.

The chain couples TRBV20-1 to TRBJ2-7; no firm D call. The CDR3 is 13 amino acids. The V gene lost 6 bases and the J gene lost 0 bases, with 12 bases spanning the gap. Germline CDR1 and CDR2: DFQATT and SNEGSKA (reference sequence). CDR3: CSAKAESSYEQYV. In DNA, the CDR3 is TGCAGTGCCAAGGCCGAAAGCTCCTACGAGCAGTACGTC.

The rearrangement uses TRBV14 and TRBJ2-1; D might be TRBD2 (6 bases). The CDR3 consists of 17 residues. Germline V gene sequence: CDR1 SGHDN, CDR2 FVKESK. Deletions cut 3 bases from V and 7 bases from J, with 22 bases between. CDR3 coding DNA: TGTGCCAGCAGCCAGGGTGCGGGAACCCCCGGTGTGAATGAGCAGTTCTTC. Its protein product is CASSQGAGTPGVNEQFF.

This clonotype turned up a few times. This chain links TRBV27 with TRBJ1-2, with 7 bases identical to TRBD1. The CDR3 totals 17 residues. CDR1 MNHEY and CDR2 SMNVEV come from the germline V gene (reference sequence). The ends lost 2 bases at V and 8 bases at J; junction bases unmatched: 17. CDR3 sequence (DNA): TGTGCCAGCAGTTTACGCCCCCTCACAAGACAGGGAATCGGCTACACCTTC. Residues: CASSLRPLTRQGIGYTF.

This clonotype was detected a few times. The chain combines TRBV20-1 with TRBJ1-3; D not certain. V lost 5 bases and J lost 0, with 14 bases in between. CDR3 length equals 15 residues. Germline CDR1 DFQATT, CDR2 SNEGSKA (reference sequence). The CDR3 region is CSALNRRGSGNTIYF. CDR3 coding DNA: TGCAGTGCTCTAAATCGACGGGGCTCTGGAAACACCATATATTTT.

The chain employs TRBV4-1 and TRBJ2-7; 8 positions match TRBD1. The CDR3 sequence is 16 residues long. V lost 0 bases, J lost 3 bases, and 7 bases stayed unmatched. Germline CDR1 reads MGHRA; CDR2 reads YSYEKL. The CDR3 protein is CASSQDPQTGGYEQYF. Here the CDR3 DNA reads TGCGCCAGCAGCCAAGATCCGCAAACAGGGGGCTACGAGCAGTACTTC.

A few counts support this clonotype. The gene calls are TRBV2 and TRBJ2-7; possible D gene TRBD1, 6 bases. The CDR3 runs 15 residues. Per germline, CDR1 SNHLY and CDR2 FYNNEI. V was cut by 1 base and J by 6 bases, with 16 bases left in between. CDR3 region: CASSEEAGAWGEQYF. The CDR3, as DNA: TGTGCCAGCAGTGAAGAAGCAGGGGCGTGGGGCGAGCAGTACTTC. Full variable domain (missing parts from reference TRBV2 and TRBJ2-7): EPEVTQTPSHQVTQMGQEVILRCVPISNHLYFYWYRQILGQKVEFLVSFYNNEISEKSEIFDDQFSVERPDGSNFTLKIRSTKLEDSAMYFCASSEEAGAWGEQYFGPGTRLTVT.